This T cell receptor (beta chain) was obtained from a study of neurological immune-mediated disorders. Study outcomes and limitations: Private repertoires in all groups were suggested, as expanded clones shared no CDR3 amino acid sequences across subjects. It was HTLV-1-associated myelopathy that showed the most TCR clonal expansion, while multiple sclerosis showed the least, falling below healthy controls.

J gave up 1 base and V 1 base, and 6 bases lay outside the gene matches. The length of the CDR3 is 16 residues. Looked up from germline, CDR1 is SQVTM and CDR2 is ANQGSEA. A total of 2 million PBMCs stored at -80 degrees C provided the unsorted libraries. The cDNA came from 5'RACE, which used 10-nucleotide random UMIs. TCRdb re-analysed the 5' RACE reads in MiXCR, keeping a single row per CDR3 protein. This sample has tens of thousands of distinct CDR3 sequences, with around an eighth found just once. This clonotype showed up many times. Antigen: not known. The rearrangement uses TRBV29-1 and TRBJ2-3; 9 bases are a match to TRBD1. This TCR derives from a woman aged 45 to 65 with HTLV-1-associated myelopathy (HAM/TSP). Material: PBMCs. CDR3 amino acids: CSVEALGQGGTDTQYF. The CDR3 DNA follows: TGCAGCGTTGAAGCCTTGGGACAGGGTGGCACAGATACGCAGTATTTT.